One and the same sample provided the 23 T cell receptor beta chains below, sequenced in a study of radiotherapy plus CTLA-4 blockade in lung cancer. Method: immunoSEQ multiplex PCR; TCRdb's copy keeps in-frame clones and lacks some. The table shows about 73,000 clones, with more than 75% occurring only once. Specimen: peripheral blood, collected from a patient treated with radiotherapy plus ipilimumab. These receptors all come from a human donor with non-small cell lung cancer that progressed on radiotherapy plus ipilimumab.

This rearrangement joins TRBV6-6 to TRBJ1-4, with a tentative D call TRBD1 (5 bases). The germline gives CDR1 MNHNY, CDR2 SVGAGI (reference sequence). Trimming stripped 6 bases from V and 7 bases from J, with 12 bases between. The CDR3 has 13 amino acids. CDR3 in amino acids: CASSSSGREKLFF. CDR3 sequence (DNA): TGTGCCAGCAGCTCCTCGGGGCGTGAAAAACTGTTTTTT.

The chain is built from TRBV7-2 and TRBJ2-1, with 14 bases that match TRBD2. The CDR3 runs 18 residues. Germline V CDR1 and CDR2: SGHTA, FQGNSA. V dropped 4 bases and J dropped 6; count of bases not matched to a gene: 11. The chain's CDR3 is CASSSTLTSGRASNEQFF. The CDR3 DNA reads TGTGCCAGCAGCTCGACCCTGACTAGCGGGAGGGCCAGCAATGAGCAGTTCTTC.

This chain joins TRBV9 and TRBJ1-1; D uncertain. The V end lost 4 bases, the J end lost 5 bases, and 21 bases lay between the germline ends. Germline V gene lookup returns CDR1 SGDLS and CDR2 YYNGEE. The CDR3 length is 16 residues. In DNA form, the CDR3 reads TGTGCCAGCAGCCCTGCTGGAGGCGGTTTAGGTACTGAAGCTTTCTTT. Translating gives CASSPAGGGLGTEAFF.

J is TRBJ1-2 and V is TRBV2, with D perhaps TRBD1 (6 bases). Germline V lookup: CDR1 SNHLY, CDR2 FYNNEI. Trimming left V 6 bases short and J 6 bases short, with 14 bases between. This CDR3 has 13 amino acids. The CDR3 nucleotides read TGTGCCAGCAGGCTCGGTGGGGGCGATGGCTACACCTTC. Residues: CASRLGGGDGYTF.

CDR3 DNA sequence: TGTGCCAGCAGCCCCCGGTCGGGGGTGAGAAATGAGCAGTTCTTC. Protein: CASSPRSGVRNEQFF. The V and J genes are TRBV9 and TRBJ2-1, with D maybe TRBD2 (6 bases). Deletions cut 4 bases from V and 7 bases from J, with 18 bases between. This CDR3 is built from 15 residues. The germline CDR1 and CDR2 sequences are SGDLS and YYNGEE.

The V and J genes are TRBV5-1 and TRBJ2-7; perhaps D is TRBD1 or TRBD2 (5 bases each). The CDR3 sequence is 14 residues long. The V gene's germline CDR1 is SGHRS and CDR2 YFSETQ. Trimming cost V 1 base and J 6 bases, with 14 bases left between them. The CDR3 protein is CASSLRSGTAEQYF. The CDR3 DNA reads as TGCGCCAGCAGCTTGAGATCGGGGACCGCCGAGCAGTACTTC.

This clone occurred a few times. The genes are TRBV4-2 and TRBJ2-1; 12 bases line up with TRBD2. The length of the CDR3 is 18 residues. CDR1 is LGHNA and CDR2 is YNFKEQ in the germline V gene. V lost 0 bases, J lost 1 base, and 4 bases stayed unmatched. CDR3 DNA sequence: TGTGCCAGCAGCCAAGATCCCACTAGCGGGAGGTCCTACAATGAGCAGTTCTTC. It codes for CASSQDPTSGRSYNEQFF.

The chain links TRBV7-3 to TRBJ2-1; D possibly corresponds to TRBD1 (5 bases). CDR3 length: 14 residues. V was pared by 1 base and J by 10 bases, with 14 bases between. Per the germline V gene, CDR1 is SGHTA and CDR2 is FQGTGA. The chain's CDR3 is CASSLNTNRGEQFF. CDR3 bases: TGTGCCAGCAGCTTAAATACCAATAGGGGCGAGCAGTTCTTC.

The genes are TRBV15 and TRBJ1-4; D is unresolved. The CDR3 loop spans 15 amino acids. V shed 0 bases and J shed 0 bases, with 5 bases lying between them. CDR1 is LNHNV and CDR2 is YYDKDF in the germline V gene (reference sequence). The CDR3 DNA sequence: TGTGCCACCAGCAGAGATGGGGCAACTAATGAAAAACTGTTTTTT. Translated, it gives CATSRDGATNEKLFF.

The chain combines TRBV7-3 with TRBJ1-1, with unresolved D. Germline CDR1 SGHTA, CDR2 FQGTGA. Trimming left V 5 bases short and J 4 bases short, with 11 bases between. The CDR3 spans 13 residues. In DNA form, the CDR3 reads TGTGCCAGCAGCCCCCATTACGGCACTGAAGCTTTCTTT. Translating gives CASSPHYGTEAFF.

The V and J genes are TRBV4-1 and TRBJ1-4; D is unclear. CDR1 and CDR2 (germline): MGHRA, YSYEKL. V was trimmed by 0 bases and J by 16 bases, leaving 18 bases between them. The CDR3 totals 14 residues. The CDR3 here is CASSQEGLRHRPFF. The CDR3 bases are TGCGCCAGCAGCCAAGAGGGATTGAGACACCGGCCGTTTTTT.

The J gene is TRBJ2-1, the V gene TRBV12-5, with D perhaps TRBD1 or TRBD2 (5 bases each). The germline V and J ends were trimmed by 5 bases and 8 bases, with 19 bases remaining between them. This CDR3 has 15 residues. CDR1 is LGHNT, CDR2 FRNRAP, per germline. CDR3 region: CASGPRDLPRDEQFF. CDR3 DNA: TGTGCTAGTGGTCCCCGGGACCTCCCCAGGGATGAGCAGTTCTTC.

The chain recombines TRBV4-1 with TRBJ2-1, with a possible D match to TRBD1 (6 bases). V was trimmed by 1 base and J by 6 bases, leaving 10 bases between them. CDR1 and CDR2 from the germline V gene are MGHRA and YSYEKL. The CDR3 covers 14 residues. CDR3 coding DNA: TGCGCCAGCAGCCAAGTCATAGGGGGCAATGAGCAGTTCTTC. It is translated as CASSQVIGGNEQFF.

The V and J genes are TRBV6-5 and TRBJ1-1, with D hard to call. The CDR3 sequence is 14 residues long. Trimming removed 2 bases at V and 4 bases at J, with 11 bases between. Germline-derived CDR1 and CDR2 are MNHEY and SVGAGI. The CDR3 spells CASSYGRGFTEAFF. The CDR3 DNA reads as TGTGCCAGCAGTTACGGTCGGGGATTCACTGAAGCTTTCTTT.

The chain uses TRBV28 and TRBJ2-1; 7 bases match TRBD1. CDR3 length: 14 residues. Germline loops: CDR1 MDHEN, CDR2 SYDVKM. V lost 6 bases, J lost 5 bases, and 7 bases stayed unmatched. The CDR3 DNA reads TGTGCCAGCAGGCAGGGGGTTAGCGACAATGAGCAGTTCTTC. Amino acid sequence: CASRQGVSDNEQFF.

V usage is TRBV30 and J usage is TRBJ1-1, with no clear D. CDR3 length: 12 residues. V lost 2 bases and J 11 bases, leaving 15 bases between the germline ends. Germline V gene sequence: CDR1 GTSNPN, CDR2 SVGIG (reference sequence). In DNA, the CDR3 is TGTGCCTGGAGTTCCGTCGGGCCCGGCGCTTTCTTT. As protein: CAWSSVGPGAFF.

The chain uses TRBV7-2 and TRBJ2-5; 13 bases agree with TRBD2. The germline gives CDR1 SGHTA, CDR2 FQGNSA. J was trimmed by 5 bases and V by 4 bases; bases with no gene match: 10. The CDR3 consists of 17 residues. CDR3 region: CASSSQLAGGPGETQYF. The CDR3 region has the DNA TGTGCCAGCAGCTCCCAACTAGCGGGAGGGCCGGGGGAGACCCAGTACTTC.

The chain is built from TRBV9 and TRBJ2-7; 7 positions match TRBD1. The CDR3 is 16 amino acids. Germline V gene data show CDR1 as SGDLS and CDR2 as YYNGEE. With V trimmed by 4 bases and J by 3 bases, 13 bases remained unmatched. Written as DNA, the CDR3 is TGTGCCAGCAGCCCCGCCGACAGGGACGCTCGCTACGAGCAGTACTTC. Protein sequence: CASSPADRDARYEQYF.

This clone turned up a few times. The V and J genes are TRBV6-5 and TRBJ2-1; TRBD2 matches at 7 bases. Germline V gives CDR1 MNHEY, CDR2 SVGAGI. The CDR3 runs to 14 residues. V shed 0 bases and J 7 bases; nucleotides not matched to a gene: 3. The DNA of the CDR3 is TGTGCCAGCAGTTACTCGTCGGGGGGTAATGAGCAGTTCTTC. Protein: CASSYSSGGNEQFF.

This chain uses TRBV18 with TRBJ1-2; D is uncertain. Germline CDR1 is KGHSH and CDR2 is LQKENI. V was cut by 6 bases and J by 6 bases, with 8 bases left in between. CDR3 length: 11 residues. CDR3: CASSPSDGYTF. Here the CDR3 DNA reads TGTGCCAGCTCCCCGTCGGATGGCTACACCTTC. Full variable domain (rest looked up from reference TRBV18 and TRBJ1-2): NAGVMQNPRHLVRRRGQEARLRCSPMKGHSHVYWYRQLPEEGLKFMVYLQKENIIDESGMPKERFSAEFPKEGPSILRIQQVVRGDSAAYFCASSPSDGYTFGSGTRLTVV.

The chain couples TRBV28 to TRBJ2-1; D is perhaps TRBD1 or TRBD2 (5 bases each). The CDR3 runs 12 residues. The germline V gene encodes CDR1 MDHEN and CDR2 SYDVKM. The V end was cut by 5 bases, the J end by 7 bases, with 9 bases between. The CDR3 is CASSRGRNEQFF. As DNA, the CDR3 is TGTGCCAGCAGTCGGGGACGGAATGAGCAGTTCTTC.

The chain links TRBV7-9 to TRBJ2-2; the match to TRBD1 covers 8 bases. V lost 4 bases to trimming and J lost 5 bases; unmatched junction nucleotides: 6. The germline V gene encodes CDR1 SEHNR and CDR2 FQNEAQ (reference sequence). The CDR3 is 15 residues long. CDR3 in amino acids: CASSSWTGRTGELFF. In DNA form, the CDR3 reads TGTGCCAGCAGCTCCTGGACAGGGCGTACCGGGGAGCTGTTTTTT.

A note on this clone: This same CDR3 is encoded by further DNA sequences in the sample. This rearrangement joins TRBV7-6 to TRBJ2-1; D might be TRBD2 (7 bases). The germline V gene has CDR1 SGHVS and CDR2 FNYEAQ. V was trimmed by 5 bases and J by 5 bases, leaving 16 bases between them. The CDR3 is 15 residues long. CDR3 bases: TGTGCCAGCAGCCTAGGGGGGGTCGGGAACAATGAGCAGTTCTTC. Translating gives CASSLGGVGNNEQFF. The whole variable domain, remainder taken from reference TRBV7-6 and TRBJ2-1, is GAGVSQSPRYKVTKRGQDVALRCDPISGHVSLYWYRQALGQGPEFLTYFNYEAQQDKSGLPNDRFSAERPEGSISTLTIQRTEQRDSAMYRCASSLGGVGNNEQFFGPGTRLTVL.